The following is a T cell receptor (beta chain) sequence with its context. CDR1 and CDR2 from the germline V gene are LGHNT and FRNRAP. V dropped 3 bases and J dropped 2 bases, with 12 bases sitting between them. The CDR3 is made up of 15 amino acids. The record originates from a study of cytomegalovirus exposure and HLA in healthy donors. The PCR had 60 Vbeta and 13 Jbeta primers. Sequenced by immunoSEQ multiplex PCR; TCRdb stores in-frame clones only, minus some. The sample includes fewer than 250,000 clones, approximately 80% of them seen just once. Material: PBMCs. V is TRBV12-5 and J is TRBJ2-3, with D possibly being TRBD1 (6 bases). The TCR originated in a girl aged 10-17 years in good health and CMV-seronegative. This CDR3 is CASGLGDRITDTQYF. Written as DNA, the CDR3 is TGTGCTAGTGGTTTAGGTGACAGGATCACAGATACGCAGTATTTT.